This T cell receptor beta chain was sequenced during a study of blood T cell repertoires in COVID-19. Study summary: Both acute and convalescent COVID-19 samples were obtained from the United States, Italy and Spain.

Profiling relied on immunoSEQ multiplex PCR, and the TCRdb table lists in-frame clones only, not all of them. Found here are roughly 70,000 clones, approximately 92% of them singletons; the top ten hold over 10%. Germline CDR1 GTSNPN, CDR2 SVGIG (reference sequence). The CDR3 has 12 amino acids. Trimming pared 7 bases from V and 8 bases from J, leaving 15 bases between. The sequence was collected from a human donor with active COVID-19. The donor label of this sample is uncertain. The J gene is TRBJ2-1, the V gene TRBV30; D is perhaps TRBD2 (6 bases). Sequencing was done on a sample of peripheral blood. CDR3 region: CAFRGSRDEQFF. The CDR3 DNA reads as TGTGCCTTTCGGGGGAGCAGGGATGAGCAGTTCTTC.